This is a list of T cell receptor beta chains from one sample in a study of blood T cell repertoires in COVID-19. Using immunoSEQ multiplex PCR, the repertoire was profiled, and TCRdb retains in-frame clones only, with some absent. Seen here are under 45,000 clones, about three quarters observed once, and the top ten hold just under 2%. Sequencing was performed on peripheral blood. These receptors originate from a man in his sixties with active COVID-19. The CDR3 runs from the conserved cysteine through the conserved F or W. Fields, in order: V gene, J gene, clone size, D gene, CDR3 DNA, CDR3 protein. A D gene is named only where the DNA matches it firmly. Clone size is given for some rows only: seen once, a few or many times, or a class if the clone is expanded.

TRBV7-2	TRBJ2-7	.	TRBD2	TGTGCCAGCAGCCTAAGGCGCGGGAGAGTGGTGTACGAGCAGTACTTC	CASSLRRGRVVYEQYF
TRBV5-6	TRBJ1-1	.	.	TGTGCCAGCAGCCCTAACACTGAAGCTTTCTTT	CASSPNTEAFF
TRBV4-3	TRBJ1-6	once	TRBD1	TGCGCCAGCAGCCAAGATCTCACAGGGGGAGCACCCCTCCACTTT	CASSQDLTGGAPLHF
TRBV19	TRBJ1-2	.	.	TGTGCCAGTAGACCAACAGGGTCGGTGGCCTATGGCTACACCTTC	CASRPTGSVAYGYTF
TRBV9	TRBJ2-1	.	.	TGTGCCAGCTTGGGAGAGGGAACCAATGAGCAGTTCTTC	CASLGEGTNEQFF
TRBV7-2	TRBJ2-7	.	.	TGTGCCAGCAGCTTGAGAGGGATCTCCTACGAGCAGTACTTC	CASSLRGISYEQYF
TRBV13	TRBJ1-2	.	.	TGTGCCAGCAGCTTAGGGACAGGCGATTATGGCTACACCTTC	CASSLGTGDYGYTF
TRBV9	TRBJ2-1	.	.	TGTGCCAGCAGCGTAGACTTCCGGTTTGACTCCAAGCAGTTCTTC	CASSVDFRFDSKQFF
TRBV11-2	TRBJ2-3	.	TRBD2	TGTGCCAGCAGCTCTCAACTAGCGGGGGGGGCGAATACGCAGTATTTT	CASSSQLAGGANTQYF
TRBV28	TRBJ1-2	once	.	TGTGCCAGCGTAGCTTCTCGGCGGGCGGGAGGCTACACCTTC	CASVASRRAGGYTF
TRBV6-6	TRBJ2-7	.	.	TGTGCCAGCAGTCGGGACGCGGGGATAACTTCCTACGAGCAGTACTTC	CASSRDAGITSYEQYF
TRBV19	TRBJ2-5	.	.	TGTGCCAGTAGTACAGTTAACCAAGAGACCCAGTACTTC	CASSTVNQETQYF
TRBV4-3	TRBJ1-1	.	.	TGCGCCAGCAGCCAAGAGAGCAGGCGTGAAGCTTTCTTT	CASSQESRREAFF
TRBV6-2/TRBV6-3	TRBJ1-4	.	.	TGTGCCAGCAGTCGCTACACAGGGAGCGGAACTAATGAAAAACTGTTTTTT	CASSRYTGSGTNEKLFF
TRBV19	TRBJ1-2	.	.	TGTGCCAGTAGTATACAGGGGATCTATGGCTACACCTTC	CASSIQGIYGYTF
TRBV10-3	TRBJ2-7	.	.	TGTGCCATCATAGGGGCAGGCTCCTACGAGCAGTACTTC	CAIIGAGSYEQYF
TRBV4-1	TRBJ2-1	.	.	TGCGCCAGCAGCCAAGACCGGCAGGGCAATGAGCAGTTCTTC	CASSQDRQGNEQFF
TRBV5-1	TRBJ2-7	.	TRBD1	TGCGCCAGCTCTACCGGGACAGGAGGCTACGAGCAGTACTTC	CASSTGTGGYEQYF
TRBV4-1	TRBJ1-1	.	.	TGCGCCAGCAGCCAAGCCTACCCGGGGGACTACACTGAAGCTTTCTTT	CASSQAYPGDYTEAFF
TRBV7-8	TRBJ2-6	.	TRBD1	TGTGCCAGCAGCTTGTCAGGGGGCCCCCCACCGGGGGCCAACGTCCTGACTTTC	CASSLSGGPPPGANVLTF
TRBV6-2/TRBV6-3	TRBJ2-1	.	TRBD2	TGTGCCAGCAGTCCCTACAGCGGGAGGGCCTACAATGAGCAGTTCTTC	CASSPYSGRAYNEQFF
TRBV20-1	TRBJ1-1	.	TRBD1	TGCAGTGCTAGTACCGGGACAGGGGTTACTGAAGCTTTCTTT	CSASTGTGVTEAFF
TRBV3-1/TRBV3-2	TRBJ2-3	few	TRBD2	TGTGCCAGCAGATCCACTAGCGTCGGCGATACGCAGTATTTT	CASRSTSVGDTQYF
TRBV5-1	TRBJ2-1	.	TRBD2	TGCGCCAGCAGCCTCAGACTAGCGGGGGGCCTCAATGAGCAGTTCTTC	CASSLRLAGGLNEQFF
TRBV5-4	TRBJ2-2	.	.	TGTGCCAGCAGCACGGGGAGGTCGAACACCGGGGAGCTGTTTTTT	CASSTGRSNTGELFF
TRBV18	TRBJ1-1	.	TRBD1	TGTGCCAGCTCCCTCGGACAGGGATATCTGAACACTGAAGCTTTCTTT	CASSLGQGYLNTEAFF
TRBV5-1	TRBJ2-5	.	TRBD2	TGCGCCAGCCGCCCCTGGGGGGGAAACCAAGAGACCCAGTACTTC	CASRPWGGNQETQYF
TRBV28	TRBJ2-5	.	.	TGTGCCAGCAGTTTCGGGTTGAACCTTGGAGAGACCCAGTACTTC	CASSFGLNLGETQYF
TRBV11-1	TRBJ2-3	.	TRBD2	TGTGCCAGCAGCCCCCTAGGTAGCGGGGGCACAGATACGCAGTATTTT	CASSPLGSGGTDTQYF
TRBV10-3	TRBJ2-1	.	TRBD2	TGTGCCATGTGCCCGGAGGCTAGCGGGCGGGAAGAGCAGTTCTTC	CAMCPEASGREEQFF
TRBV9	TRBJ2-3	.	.	TGTGCCAGCAGCGTCCCGCCGGGGGAGACGCAGTATTTT	CASSVPPGETQYF
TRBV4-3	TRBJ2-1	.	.	TGCGCCAGCAGCCAAGTCGGCACAGGACCGTACAATGAGCAGTTCTTC	CASSQVGTGPYNEQFF
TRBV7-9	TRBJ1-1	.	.	TGTGCCAGCAGCCAAGGAACAGCGAACACTGAAGCTTTCTTT	CASSQGTANTEAFF
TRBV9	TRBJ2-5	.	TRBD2	TGTGCCAGCAGCATGAGCGGGGGGGCTTTAGAGACCCAGTACTTC	CASSMSGGALETQYF
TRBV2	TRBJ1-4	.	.	TGTGCCAGGAACGACGGGGTTTCAACTAATGAAAAACTGTTTTTT	CARNDGVSTNEKLFF
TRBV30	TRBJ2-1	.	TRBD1	TGTGCCTGGAGTGTAGAAGGACAGGCCTACAATGAGCAGTTCTTC	CAWSVEGQAYNEQFF
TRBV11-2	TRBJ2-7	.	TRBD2	TGTGCCAGCAAGGTAGGAGGAGCGGGGGACACCGTCTACGAGCAGTACTTC	CASKVGGAGDTVYEQYF
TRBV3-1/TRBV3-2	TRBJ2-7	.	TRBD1	TGTGCCAGCAGCCAAGACGACAGGGGGCCTCGACACTTC	CASSQDDRGPRHF
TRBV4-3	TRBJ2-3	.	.	TGCGCCAGCAGCACAAGGGCGGGGAAGGCAGATACGCAGTATTTT	CASSTRAGKADTQYF
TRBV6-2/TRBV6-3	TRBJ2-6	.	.	TGTGCCAGCAGTTACGACAGCTCTGGGGCCAACGTCCTGACTTTC	CASSYDSSGANVLTF
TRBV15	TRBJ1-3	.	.	TGTGCCACCAGCCGCCGGGGGGCTGGAAACACCATATATTTT	CATSRRGAGNTIYF
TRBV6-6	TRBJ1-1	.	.	TGTGCCAGCAGTACAGGCGGTATGAACACTGAAGCTTTCTTT	CASSTGGMNTEAFF
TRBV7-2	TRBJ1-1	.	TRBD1	TGTGCCAGCAGCTTAGTGGCAGGGGGTTTGAACACTGAAGCTTTCTTT	CASSLVAGGLNTEAFF
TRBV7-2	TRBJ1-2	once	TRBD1	TGTGCCAGCAGCCAACAGAGGACAGGCTATGGCTACACCTTC	CASSQQRTGYGYTF
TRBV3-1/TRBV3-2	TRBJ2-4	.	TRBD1	TGTGCCAGCAGCCGACAGGGAGAAAACATTCAGTACTTC	CASSRQGENIQYF
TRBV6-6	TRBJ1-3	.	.	TGTGCCAGCAGTTACTCGAGTCGCTCTGGAAACACCATATATTTT	CASSYSSRSGNTIYF
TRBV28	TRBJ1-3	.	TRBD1	TGTGCCAGCAGTATACCAACAGGGGCAAGAAACACCATATATTTT	CASSIPTGARNTIYF
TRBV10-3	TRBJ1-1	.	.	TGTGCCATCAGTGATGTCGGGAACACTGAAGCTTTCTTT	CAISDVGNTEAFF
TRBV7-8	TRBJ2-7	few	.	TGTGCCAGCAGCCGTCAAGAACTACTCCACTACGAGCAGTACTTC	CASSRQELLHYEQYF
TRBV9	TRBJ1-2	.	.	TGTGCCAGCAGCCCTAGGGGTGGTCTGGGAGGCTACACCTTC	CASSPRGGLGGYTF
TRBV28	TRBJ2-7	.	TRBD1	TGTGCCAGCAGTCCTCTATATGGGACAGGGCCCACCTCCTACGAGCAGTACTTC	CASSPLYGTGPTSYEQYF
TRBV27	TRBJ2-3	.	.	TGTGCCACCCCCCCAAGGAGCGCAGATACGCAGTATTTT	CATPPRSADTQYF
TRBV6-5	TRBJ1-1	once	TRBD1	TGTGCCAGCACTCCCGGGACAGCCAACACTGAAGCTTTCTTT	CASTPGTANTEAFF